This TCR beta chain was documented in a study of spatial heterogeneity in lung cancer. Study observations and caveats: Tumor mutation count correlated with how many alpha and beta TCRs expanded intratumorally.

Germline V gives CDR1 SGHRS, CDR2 YFSETQ. CDR3 length equals 16 residues. J was trimmed by 7 bases and V by 4 bases; bases with no gene match: 16. Time point described: sample taken at primary tumor resection. One entry per CDR3 protein, called by TCRdb with MiXCR from the 5' RACE reads. The sample lists around 13,000 distinct CDR3 sequences; roughly 6.6% were seen once. By share, this clonotype counts as medium-sized. Its target is not known. This clonotype was obtained from a female donor with early-stage non-small cell lung cancer. This sequence joins TRBV5-1 and TRBJ1-2, with 7 bases that match TRBD1. The sample in question was lung tumor tissue, obtained at surgery. This CDR3 reads CASSTGLTGSAAGYTF. CDR3 DNA sequence: TGCGCCAGCAGCACGGGTTTGACAGGGTCGGCTGCTGGCTACACCTTC.